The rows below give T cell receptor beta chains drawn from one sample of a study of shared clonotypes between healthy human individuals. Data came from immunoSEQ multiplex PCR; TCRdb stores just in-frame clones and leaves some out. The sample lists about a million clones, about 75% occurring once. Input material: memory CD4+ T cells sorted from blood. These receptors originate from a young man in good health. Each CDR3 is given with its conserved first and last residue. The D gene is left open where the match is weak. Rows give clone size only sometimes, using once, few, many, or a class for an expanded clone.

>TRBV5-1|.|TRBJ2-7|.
CASSQGMHYEQYF
TGCGCCAGCAGTCAGGGAATGCACTACGAGCAGTACTTC
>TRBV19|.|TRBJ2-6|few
CASSFHRTGANVLTF
TGTGCCAGTAGTTTCCATCGTACTGGGGCCAACGTCCTGACTTTC
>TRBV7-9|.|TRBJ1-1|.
CASSFIGQEAFF
TGTGCCAGCAGCTTCATAGGACAGGAAGCTTTCTTT
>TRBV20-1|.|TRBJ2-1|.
CSASPSDEQFF
TGCAGTGCGAGTCCTAGTGATGAGCAGTTCTTC
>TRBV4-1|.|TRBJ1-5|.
CASSLHRDSNQPQHF
TGCGCCAGCAGTCTCCACAGGGATAGCAATCAGCCCCAGCATTTT
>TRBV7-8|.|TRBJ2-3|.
CASSLQATGTDTQYF
TGTGCCAGCAGCTTACAGGCCACGGGCACAGATACGCAGTATTTT
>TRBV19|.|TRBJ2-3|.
CASSPGPLLGDTQYF
TGTGCCAGTAGCCCGGGACCCCTTCTTGGGGATACGCAGTATTTT
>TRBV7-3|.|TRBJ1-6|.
CASSFPASGSNSPLHF
TGTGCCAGCAGCTTTCCCGCTTCAGGGTCAAATTCACCCCTCCACTTT
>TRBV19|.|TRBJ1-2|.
CASSNPGAGRYGYTF
TGTGCCAGTAGTAATCCAGGGGCAGGCCGATATGGCTACACCTTC
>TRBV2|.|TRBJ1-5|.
CASAGPGNQPQHF
TGTGCCAGCGCTGGACCGGGAAATCAGCCCCAGCATTTT
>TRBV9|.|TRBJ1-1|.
CASSLEGLEAFF
TGTGCCAGCAGCCTGGAGGGGTTGGAAGCTTTCTTT
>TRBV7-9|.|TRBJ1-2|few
CASSSQGWHLGGYTF
TGTGCCAGCAGCTCCCAGGGGTGGCATTTAGGGGGCTACACCTTC
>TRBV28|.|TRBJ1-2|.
CASSLASGDGANYGYTF
TGTGCCAGCAGTTTAGCGTCAGGGGATGGAGCTAACTATGGCTACACCTTC
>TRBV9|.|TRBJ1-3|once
CASSVAAASSGNTIYF
TGTGCCAGCAGCGTAGCGGCAGCAAGCTCTGGAAACACCATATATTTT
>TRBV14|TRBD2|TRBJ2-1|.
CASSQASGRFSYNEQFF
TGTGCCAGCAGCCAAGCTAGCGGGAGGTTCTCCTACAATGAGCAGTTCTTC
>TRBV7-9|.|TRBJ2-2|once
CASSFILAFTGELFF
TGTGCCAGCAGCTTTATACTCGCTTTCACCGGGGAGCTGTTTTTT
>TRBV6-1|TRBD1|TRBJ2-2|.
CASSAQGDTGELFF
TGTGCCAGCAGTGCCCAGGGGGACACCGGGGAGCTGTTTTTT
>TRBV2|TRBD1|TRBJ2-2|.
CATATGANTGELFF
TGTGCCACCGCAACAGGGGCCAACACCGGGGAGCTGTTTTTT
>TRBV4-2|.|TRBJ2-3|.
CASSQVYSQGTDTQYF
TGTGCCAGCAGCCAAGTATATTCCCAGGGCACAGATACGCAGTATTTT
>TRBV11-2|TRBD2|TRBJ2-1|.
CASSIRAGTSGHNEQFF
TGTGCCAGCAGCATTCGAGCCGGGACTAGCGGACACAATGAGCAGTTCTTC
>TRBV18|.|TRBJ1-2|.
CASSPVLDYGYTF
TGTGCCAGCTCACCCGTGTTGGACTATGGCTACACCTTC
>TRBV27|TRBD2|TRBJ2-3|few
CASSLSFSSGRRADTQYF
TGTGCCAGCAGTTTATCGTTCTCCAGCGGGAGGAGGGCAGATACGCAGTATTTT
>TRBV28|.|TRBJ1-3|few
CASTIGGSGNTIYF
TGTGCCAGCACCATCGGGGGGTCTGGAAACACCATATATTTT
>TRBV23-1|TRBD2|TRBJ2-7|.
CASPPGGQYF
TGCGCCAGCCCCCCGGGGGGGCAGTACTTC
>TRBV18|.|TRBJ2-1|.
CASSRGQPGNEQFF
TGTGCCAGCTCACGGGGTCAGCCCGGCAATGAGCAGTTCTTC
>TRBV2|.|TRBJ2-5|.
CASSELAPTQYF
TGTGCCAGCAGTGAACTAGCTCCGACCCAGTACTTC
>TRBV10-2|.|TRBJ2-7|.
CASIFQGGYEQYF
TGCGCCAGCATATTTCAAGGGGGCTACGAGCAGTACTTC
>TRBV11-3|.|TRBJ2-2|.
CASSSTALTGELFF
TGTGCCAGCAGCTCGACAGCGCTAACCGGGGAGCTGTTTTTT
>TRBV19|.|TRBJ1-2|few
CASSILGHIYGYTF
TGTGCCAGTAGTATACTTGGACACATCTATGGCTACACCTTC
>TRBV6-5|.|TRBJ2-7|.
CASSYGGGEYEQYF
TGTGCCAGCAGTTACGGGGGCGGGGAGTACGAGCAGTACTTC
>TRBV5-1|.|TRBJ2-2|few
CASSPLQDPKGELFF
TGCGCCAGCAGCCCGCTTCAGGACCCCAAGGGGGAGCTGTTTTTT
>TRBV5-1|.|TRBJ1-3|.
CASSLGVGNTIYF
TGCGCCAGCAGCTTGGGTGTGGGAAACACCATATATTTT
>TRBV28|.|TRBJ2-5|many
CASSLRGPRETQYF
TGTGCCAGCAGTCTCCGGGGGCCAAGGGAGACCCAGTACTTC
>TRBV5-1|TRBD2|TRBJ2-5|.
CASSLETSAETQYF
TGCGCCAGCAGCTTGGAGACTAGCGCCGAGACCCAGTACTTC
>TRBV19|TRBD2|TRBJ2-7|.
CASSLKGLADYEQYF
TGTGCCAGTAGCCTCAAAGGACTAGCGGATTACGAGCAGTACTTC
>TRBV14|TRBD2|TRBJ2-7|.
CASSQERAGRISYEQYF
TGTGCCAGCAGCCAAGAGAGAGCGGGACGGATCTCCTACGAGCAGTACTTC
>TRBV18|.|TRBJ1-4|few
CASSSTNGNEKLFF
TGTGCCAGCTCATCAACAAACGGTAATGAAAAACTGTTTTTT
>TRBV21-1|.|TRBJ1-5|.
CASLQTSGTGRDNSNQPQHF
TGTGCCAGCTTACAAACCTCCGGGACCGGACGTGATAATAGCAATCAGCCCCAGCATTTT
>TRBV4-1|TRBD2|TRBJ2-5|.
CASSPASGVAYETQYF
TGCGCCAGCAGCCCGGCTAGCGGGGTGGCCTACGAGACCCAGTACTTC
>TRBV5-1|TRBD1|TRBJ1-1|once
CASRPSGQGEQEAFF
TGCGCCAGCAGGCCCTCTGGACAGGGAGAGCAGGAAGCTTTCTTT
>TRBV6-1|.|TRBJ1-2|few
CASRVEGNYGYTF
TGTGCCAGCAGGGTGGAAGGGAACTATGGCTACACCTTC
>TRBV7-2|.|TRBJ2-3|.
CASSLLNGGHSSF
TGTGCCAGCAGCTTACTTAACGGGGGCCATTCAAGTTTT
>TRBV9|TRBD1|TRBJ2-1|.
CASSVATGTGIYNEQFF
TGTGCCAGCAGCGTAGCCACAGGGACAGGGATATACAATGAGCAGTTCTTC
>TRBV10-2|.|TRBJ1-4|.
CASSQAITNEKLFF
TGCGCCAGCAGTCAGGCCATTACTAATGAAAAACTGTTTTTT
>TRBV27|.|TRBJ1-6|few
CASSPYSSYNSPLHF
TGTGCCAGCAGCCCCTACAGCTCCTATAATTCACCCCTCCACTTT
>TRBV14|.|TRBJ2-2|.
CASSPPLTANTGELFF
TGTGCCAGCAGCCCCCCGCTGACAGCGAACACCGGGGAGCTGTTTTTT
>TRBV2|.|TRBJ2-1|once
CASSEAGWVADEQFF
TGTGCCAGCAGTGAAGCGGGGTGGGTAGCGGACGAGCAGTTCTTC
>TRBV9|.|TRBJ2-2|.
CASSVTYTGELFF
TGTGCCAGCAGCGTAACCTACACCGGGGAGCTGTTTTTT
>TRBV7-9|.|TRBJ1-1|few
CASSPEQGRGNTEAFF
TGTGCCAGCAGCCCTGAACAGGGCCGGGGGAACACTGAAGCTTTCTTT
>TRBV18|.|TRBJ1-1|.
CASSPPMSNTEAFF
TGTGCCAGCTCACCACCTATGTCGAACACTGAAGCTTTCTTT
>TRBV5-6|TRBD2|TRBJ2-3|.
CASSATGTSVADTQYF
TGTGCCAGCAGCGCTACCGGGACTAGTGTTGCAGATACGCAGTATTTT
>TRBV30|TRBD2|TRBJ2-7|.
CAFDWTSGAGEQYF
TGTGCCTTTGACTGGACTAGCGGGGCGGGGGAGCAGTACTTC